One and the same sample provided the 15 T cell receptor beta chains below, sequenced in a study of Ad26.COV2.S vaccination and SARS-CoV-2 variants. Treatment noted: 15 to 20 received Ad26.COV2.S at low or high dose, single or two shots; about 5 received placebo; per-sample allocation not given. The study sampled participants on day 63 after the first vaccine or placebo injection. The data were produced by immunoSEQ multiplex PCR, yet TCRdb's version contains in-frame clones alone and is incomplete. The sample records some 480,000 clones, around nine tenths being singletons. The specimen comprised peripheral blood, sampled in a trial of Ad26.COV2.S vaccine versus placebo. The receptors here all came from a person between 18 and 59 years old who received the Ad26.COV2.S COVID-19 vaccine or a placebo.

The V and J genes are TRBV3-1 (or the pseudogene TRBV3-2) and TRBJ2-1, with unresolved D. CDR1 and CDR2 (germline): LGHDT, YNNKEL (reference sequence). The CDR3 runs to 11 residues. V lost 2 bases to trimming and J lost 7 bases, with 3 bases between them. The DNA of the CDR3 is TGTGCCAGCAGCCAATTAAATGAGCAGTTCTTC. Translated, it gives CASSQLNEQFF.

The chain links TRBV10-1 to TRBJ1-2, with a possible D match to TRBD1 (5 bases). Trimming pared 6 bases from V and 4 bases from J, leaving 15 bases between. Germline CDR1 is WNHNN and CDR2 is SYGVQD (reference sequence). The CDR3 loop spans 14 amino acids. CDR3 amino acids: CASSGTAPLYGYTF. The CDR3, as DNA: TGCGCCAGCAGCGGGACGGCCCCCCTCTATGGCTACACCTTC.

J is TRBJ1-2 and V is TRBV5-5; D gene ambiguous. Per the germline V gene, CDR1 is SGHKS and CDR2 is YYEKEE (reference sequence). The length of the CDR3 is 12 residues. V was pared by 4 bases and J by 8 bases, with 12 bases between. CDR3 DNA sequence: TGTGCCAGCAGCAAAAGCGAGTGGGGCTACACCTTC. This encodes CASSKSEWGYTF.

This clone was counted only a few times. This chain connects TRBV9 to TRBJ2-1; 16 bases agree with TRBD2. Germline-derived CDR1 and CDR2 are SGDLS and YYNGEE. This CDR3 has 18 amino acids. V shed 0 bases and J 6 bases; nucleotides not matched to a gene: 6. CDR3 sequence (DNA): TGTGCCAGCAGCGTAGATGGGACTAGCGGGAGGGATGGCAATGAGCAGTTCTTC. Encoded protein: CASSVDGTSGRDGNEQFF.

The gene calls are TRBV29-1 and TRBJ2-3, with D perhaps matching TRBD2 (6 bases). The CDR3 spans 15 residues. V was cut by 7 bases and J by 0 bases, with 17 bases left in between. The germline gives CDR1 SQVTM, CDR2 ANQGSEA. The CDR3 reads CSAAHGGSSTDTQYF. CDR3 bases: TGCAGCGCCGCTCACGGGGGATCTAGCACAGATACGCAGTATTTT.

The chain carries TRBV7-2 and TRBJ2-6; D not resolved. V was pared by 7 bases and J by 0 bases, with 10 bases between. CDR3 length: 15 amino acids. Germline CDR1 reads SGHTA; CDR2 reads FQGNSA. The CDR3 coding sequence is TGTGCCAGCAAACCCAGGAACTCTGGGGCCAACGTCCTGACTTTC. As protein: CASKPRNSGANVLTF. Combining the CDR3 with reference TRBV7-2 and TRBJ2-6 gives the whole variable domain GAGVSQSPSNKVTEKGKDVELRCDPISGHTALYWYRQSLGQGLEFLIYFQGNSAPDKSGLPSDRFSAERTGGSVSTLTIQRTQQEDSAVYLCASKPRNSGANVLTFGAGSRLTVL.

Concerning this clone itself: The sample contains more than one DNA sequence encoding this CDR3. This chain links TRBV18 with TRBJ1-2; D is perhaps TRBD1 (5 bases). This CDR3 has 13 amino acids. CDR1 is KGHSH and CDR2 is LQKENI in the germline V gene. V shed 2 bases and J shed 4 bases, with 8 bases lying between them. The CDR3 DNA sequence: TGTGCCAGCTCACCAGGGGCAGTCTATGGCTACACCTTC. This gives the protein CASSPGAVYGYTF.

J is TRBJ1-1 and V is TRBV11-2, with unresolved D. Germline assignment: CDR1 SGHAT and CDR2 FQNNGV. The CDR3 extends over 14 amino acids. The V gene lost 2 bases and the J gene lost 0 bases, with 7 bases spanning the gap. The CDR3 region is CASSLPLMNTEAFF. The CDR3, as DNA: TGTGCCAGCAGCTTACCCCTCATGAACACTGAAGCTTTCTTT.

The chain joins TRBV28 to TRBJ2-7, with D possibly matching TRBD2 (6 bases). Germline CDR1 MDHEN, CDR2 SYDVKM. The CDR3 is made up of 13 amino acids. Trimming removed 6 bases at V and 10 bases at J, with 19 bases between. This CDR3 reads CASSRRLWREQYF. The CDR3 DNA reads TGTGCCAGCAGCCGTCGCTTGTGGAGGGAACAGTACTTC.

The rearrangement uses TRBV7-2 and TRBJ2-5; D is perhaps TRBD1 (5 bases). The CDR3 has 13 residues. CDR1 is SGHTA and CDR2 is FQGNSA in the germline V gene. V was clipped by 7 bases and J by 4 bases, with 13 bases between them. The CDR3 here is CASTMSGRETQYF. CDR3 DNA: TGTGCCAGCACCATGTCAGGGCGAGAGACCCAGTACTTC.

This clone was recorded once. V gene TRBV5-6 combines with J gene TRBJ2-2; 8 bases are shared with TRBD2. CDR1 is SGHDT, CDR2 YYEEEE, per germline. The length of the CDR3 is 17 residues. Unmatched junction bases numbered 8, after V lost 3 bases and J lost 1 base. Here the CDR3 DNA reads TGTGCCAGCAGCTCCTGGAGCCTAGCGGGGAACACCGGGGAGCTGTTTTTT. Protein sequence: CASSSWSLAGNTGELFF.

The rearrangement uses TRBV28 and TRBJ1-5, with no clear D. Germline CDR1 and CDR2: MDHEN and SYDVKM. The CDR3 covers 15 residues. V was cut by 4 bases and J by 0 bases, with 10 bases left in between. The CDR3 region has the DNA TGTGCCAGCAGTTCTAGGACCTTTAGCAATCAGCCCCAGCATTTT. Protein sequence: CASSSRTFSNQPQHF.

The V gene is TRBV6-5, the J gene TRBJ2-7; 8 bases fit TRBD1. The CDR3 totals 13 residues. V trimming: 6 bases; J trimming: 7 bases; junction bases outside the gene matches: 8. Germline V gives CDR1 MNHEY, CDR2 SVGAGI. The CDR3 protein is CASRRTGPTEQYF. CDR3 bases: TGTGCCAGCAGGAGGACAGGGCCCACGGAGCAGTACTTC.

V usage is TRBV5-4 and J usage is TRBJ1-6, with TRBD1 matching 8 bases. Germline V CDR1 and CDR2: SGHNT, YYREEE (reference sequence). The CDR3 extends over 15 amino acids. Unmatched junction bases numbered 9, after V lost 0 bases and J lost 13 bases. The CDR3 is CASSLGTGGSTPLHF. CDR3 DNA: TGTGCCAGCAGCTTGGGTACAGGGGGTTCCACCCCCCTCCACTTT.

The rearrangement joins TRBV5-1 to TRBJ2-2; 8 nucleotides line up with TRBD2. The V and J ends lost 4 bases and 6 bases, in that order; junction bases with no gene match: 5. The CDR3 runs to 14 residues. Germline values: CDR1 SGHRS, CDR2 YFSETQ. CDR3 sequence reads: CASSRILAAGELFF. The DNA of the CDR3 is TGCGCCAGCAGCCGAATACTAGCGGCCGGGGAGCTGTTTTTT.